This T cell receptor (beta chain) appears in the sequencing data of a study of CDR3 diversity in severe acne. The CDR3 loop spans 15 amino acids. CDR1 and CDR2 from the germline V gene are DFQATT and SNEGSKA (reference sequence). V was shortened by 7 bases and J by 4 bases, with 19 bases between the two germline ends. A single record per CDR3 protein comes from TCRdb applying MiXCR to the PCR reads. The sample holds 90,000 or so distinct CDR3 sequences; over 45% are singletons and the top ten take over 9.5%. This clonotype originated in a male donor in good health, serving as a control. The V call is TRBV20-1, the J call TRBJ2-2; perhaps TRBD2 as D (5 bases). The sequenced material came from blood. CDR3 coding DNA: TGCAGTGGACTTTATGGCGCTAGCCCCACCGGGGAGCTGTTTTTT. Amino acid sequence: CSGLYGASPTGELFF.